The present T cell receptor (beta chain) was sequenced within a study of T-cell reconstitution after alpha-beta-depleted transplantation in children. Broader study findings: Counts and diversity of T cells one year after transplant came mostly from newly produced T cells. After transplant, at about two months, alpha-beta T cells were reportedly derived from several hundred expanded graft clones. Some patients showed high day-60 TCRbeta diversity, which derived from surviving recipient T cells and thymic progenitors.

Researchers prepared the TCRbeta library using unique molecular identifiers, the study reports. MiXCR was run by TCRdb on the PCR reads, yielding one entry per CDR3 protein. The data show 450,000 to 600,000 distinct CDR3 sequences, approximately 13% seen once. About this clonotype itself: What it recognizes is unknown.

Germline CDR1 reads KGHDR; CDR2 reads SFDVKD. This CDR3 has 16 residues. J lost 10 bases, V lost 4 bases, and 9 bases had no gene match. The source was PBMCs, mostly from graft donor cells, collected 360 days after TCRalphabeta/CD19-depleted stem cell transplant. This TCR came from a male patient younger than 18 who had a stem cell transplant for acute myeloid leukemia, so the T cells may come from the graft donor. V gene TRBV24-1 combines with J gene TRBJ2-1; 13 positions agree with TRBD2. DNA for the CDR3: TGTGCCACCAGTGACAGTGGACTAGCGGGAGATAAAGAGCAGTTCTTC. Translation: CATSDSGLAGDKEQFF.